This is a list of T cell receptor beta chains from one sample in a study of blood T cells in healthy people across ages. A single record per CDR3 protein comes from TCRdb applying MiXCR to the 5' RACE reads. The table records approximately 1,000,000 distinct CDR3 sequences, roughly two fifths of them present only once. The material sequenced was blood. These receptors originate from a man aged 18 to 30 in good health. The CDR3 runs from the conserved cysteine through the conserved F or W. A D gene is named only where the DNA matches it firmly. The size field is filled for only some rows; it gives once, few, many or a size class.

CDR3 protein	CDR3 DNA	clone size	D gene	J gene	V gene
CASSSGSYNSPLHF	TGTGCCAGCAGCTCGGGCTCCTATAATTCACCCCTCCACTTT	few	NA	TRBJ1-6	TRBV11-2
CASTQRYNQPQHF	TGTGCCAGCACCCAAAGGTACAATCAGCCCCAGCATTTT	few	NA	TRBJ1-5	TRBV6-6
CASSRGQGRWETQYF	TGTGCCAGCAGCCGAGGACAGGGAAGGTGGGAGACCCAGTACTTC	NA	TRBD1	TRBJ2-5	TRBV7-3
CASSQEAGNTEAFF	TGCGCCAGCAGCCAAGAGGCAGGGAACACTGAAGCTTTCTTT	few	NA	TRBJ1-1	TRBV4-3
CASSARQSTYNEQFF	TGTGCTAGCAGCGCTCGACAGAGTACCTACAATGAGCAGTTCTTC	NA	NA	TRBJ2-1	TRBV7-7
CASKDPSGGHGYTF	TGTGCCAGCAAGGACCCCTCGGGGGGCCATGGCTACACCTTC	few	NA	TRBJ1-2	TRBV27
CASSLQRAANTEAFF	TGTGCCAGCAGCTTACAGAGGGCGGCGAACACTGAAGCTTTCTTT	NA	NA	TRBJ1-1	TRBV7-9
CSGKGGQYF	TGCAGTGGAAAGGGGGGGCAGTATTTT	few	NA	TRBJ2-3	TRBV20-1
CASSLNAYGYTF	TGTGCCAGCAGCCTAAACGCTTATGGCTACACCTTC	NA	NA	TRBJ1-2	TRBV7-2
CASTRRGGQETQYF	TGTGCCAGCACCAGGCGAGGGGGACAAGAGACCCAGTACTTC	NA	NA	TRBJ2-5	TRBV12-3/TRBV12-4
CASSVRDRDVLTF	TGTGCCAGCAGTGTCCGGGACAGGGACGTCCTGACTTTC	NA	TRBD1	TRBJ2-6	TRBV6-1
CASSQKVHKNGGYTF	TGTGCCAGCAGTCAAAAAGTCCATAAAAATGGTGGCTACACCTTC	few	NA	TRBJ1-2	TRBV27
CASSPSRAQETQYF	TGTGCCAGCAGCCCCAGCCGTGCTCAAGAGACCCAGTACTTC	NA	NA	TRBJ2-5	TRBV27
CASSPGFFTAMNTEAFF	TGCGCCAGCAGCCCGGGATTCTTCACGGCGATGAACACTGAAGCTTTCTTT	NA	NA	TRBJ1-1	TRBV4-3
CASRGNTEAFF	TGTGCCAGCAGAGGGAACACTGAAGCTTTCTTT	many	NA	TRBJ1-1	TRBV25-1
CASSYWVVGTDTQYF	TGTGCCAGCAGTTACTGGGTCGTAGGCACAGATACGCAGTATTTT	NA	NA	TRBJ2-3	TRBV6-2/TRBV6-3
CASSPEGGAPLHF	TGTGCCAGCAGCCCGGAGGGAGGGGCACCCCTCCACTTT	NA	NA	TRBJ1-6	TRBV6-6
CATRQMNTEAFF	TGTGCCACCCGGCAGATGAACACTGAAGCTTTCTTT	NA	NA	TRBJ1-1	TRBV2